This T cell receptor (beta chain) was observed in a study of shared clonotypes between healthy human individuals (TCRdb year 2020). A note on the overall study: Three men and two women, aged 18 to 49 years, made up the cohort. To estimate repertoire size and how much clonotype sharing occurs between individuals, the study deeply sequenced the blood TCR repertoires of several healthy adults. For each donor, CD4 naive and CD4 memory were each run on three plates, CD8 naive on two plates, and CD8 memory on one plate. Different laboratories and diverse techniques were used to prepare libraries and sequence TCR repertoires, to increase sequencing depth and limit assay-specific biases. Between about 0.85 and 8.9 billion PBMCs per donor were obtained by leukapheresis. Study-wide conclusions, independent of this receptor: Clonotypes shared by all four sorted-subset donors showed higher generation probabilities than non-shared clonotypes. Rarefaction of sorted-subset datasets indicated incomplete sequencing despite the large sequencing depth. Based on pairwise subsampling, the degree of clonotype sharing among donors was expected to be affected by sequencing depth. Estimated clonotype richness was generally larger for naive than for memory subsets. The genetic and exposure-history diversity represented was limited by the small number of donors. When several donors were compared, the shared fraction of clonotypes was roughly 4.8% for naive CD4, about 4% for naive CD8, roughly 2.5% for memory CD4, and less than 0.45% for memory CD8. Sampling was limited to blood, and TCR repertoires in tissue likely differ from TCR repertoires in blood.

Taken from cysteine to phenylalanine, the CDR3 has 13 residues. Here the CDR3 DNA is all that survives: 39 bases in frame from base 1. Reading the germline V gene gives CDR1 SGHTS and CDR2 YDEGEE. V loses 1 base, J loses 1 base, and the germline ends lie 5 bases apart. CD8 naive samples were obtained by positive selection for CCR7 among CD45RO-negative cells, yielding a CD45RA+CCR7+ population from which TemRA cells were excluded. The donors were healthy, HIV-negative adults with no recently reported acute infections or vaccinations. All donors were Caucasian adults living in Nashville, Tennessee, USA. Blood was collected by leukapheresis, and PBMCs were isolated by Ficoll-Histopaque density gradient centrifugation and then cryopreserved in liquid nitrogen vapor phase. Purity and quantity of every magnetically sorted T cell population were checked by analytical flow cytometry. Genomic DNA was isolated from each sorted fraction and quantified by UV absorbance on a Nanodrop 2000c.

With regard to this clone: Its antigen is not yet known. Base qualities are not provided; no much larger clone lies one nucleotide away.

Using the deep immunoSEQ assay, multiplex PCR amplified TCR CDR3 regions from genomic DNA. For each cell subset, the extracted genomic DNA was distributed evenly across all wells of several immunoSEQ 96-well plates, and each plate served as one replicate. Each replicate PCR for sorted subsets received approximately 200 ng genomic DNA, equal to about 30,000 T cell genomes. Purified libraries were quantified with a Qubit 3.0 fluorometer, sized on a Bioanalyzer 2100, and re-quantified with the KAPA Library Quantification kit. Every immunoSEQ 96-well plate was sequenced on a dedicated single-read 150-cycle Illumina NextSeq 550 flow cell. Turning to the authors' computational methods: Because the immunoSEQ output held only junctional sequences and lacked quality scores, the filtering could not match the filtering applied to full-length reads. Sequences were annotated with PyIR, a Python wrapper for IgBLAST v1.9, and V/J genes and CDR3 were assigned using IMGT germline references. Reads with weak V/J assignments (E-value above 1e-6), missing CDR3, stop codons, out-of-frame junctions, or ambiguous translated residues were removed. A V3J clonotype was defined by an identical inferred V gene, J gene, and CDR3 amino acid sequence. To compute the percentage overlap between repertoires, the number of shared unique clonotypes was divided by the size of the smaller repertoire. Richness of each repertoire was evaluated using RTK rarefaction, the Chao1 estimator, and Recon v2.1 estimates of unobserved clonotypes. For all TCRbeta clonotypes obtained by the gDNA method from four donors, generation probabilities were computed with OLGA. Here the immuneACCESS table is served through TCRdb, limited to in-frame sequences with V and J called. Missing clones are a known gap in these copies; in checked studies unresolved V genes cover under half, and the rest lacks a known reason. The DNA gave D and trimming, while V, J and clone size come from that table. In all, the sample holds over 2,000,000 clones, and around 95% of those were seen once. Together, the top ten hold 1.5% to 2% of the sample.

The sequenced material came from naive CD8+ T cells from PBMCs. Taken with the paper, the label for cell subset or site translates to: CD45RA+CCR7+. This clonotype originated in a man aged 18-30 years in good health. Some clones in this sample may be carry-over from other donors' samples. In this chain, TRBV5-8 is recombined with TRBJ1-1; the D gene remains uncertain. The CDR3 protein is CASSLHTNTEAFF. The bases are TGTGCCAGCAGCTTGCACACGAACACTGAAGCTTTCTTT.